The 31 T cell receptor beta chains reported below all come from one sample, sequenced in a study of blood T cell repertoires in COVID-19. Only in-frame clones appear in the TCRdb table, and some are missing; sequencing was by immunoSEQ multiplex PCR. This sample has 250,000 to 350,000 clones; approximately 88% occur once, and the top ten carry more than 1.1%. Sample: peripheral blood. These receptors came from a human donor with COVID-19, enrolled during active disease. The donor label of this sample is uncertain.

The rearrangement uses TRBV5-4 and TRBJ1-2; 9 bases are shared with TRBD1. Germline trimming cut 3 bases from V and 7 bases from J; bases unmatched to any gene: 13. Germline V CDR1 and CDR2: SGHNT, YYREEE (reference sequence). There are 16 residues in the CDR3. This chain's CDR3 is CASSSPSQDRGSGYTF. The CDR3 DNA reads TGTGCCAGCAGCTCCCCTTCGCAGGACAGGGGATCTGGCTACACCTTC.

This sequence joins TRBV6-5 and TRBJ2-2, with 8 nucleotides matching TRBD1. The CDR3 extends over 15 amino acids. V was clipped by 8 bases and J by 3 bases; unmatched bases: 8. Germline V gene sequence: CDR1 MNHEY, CDR2 SVGAGI. The CDR3 reads CASSPGQAYTGELFF. CDR3 bases: TGTGCCAGCTCGCCGGGACAGGCGTACACCGGGGAGCTGTTTTTT.

The rearrangement uses TRBV7-9 and TRBJ1-5, with no clear D. Germline CDR1 and CDR2: SEHNR and FQNEAQ (reference sequence). Trimming removed 5 bases at V and 2 bases at J, with 10 bases between. This CDR3 contains 14 residues. The CDR3 loop is CASSEEVGNQPQHF. In DNA, the CDR3 is TGTGCCAGCAGCGAAGAGGTCGGCAATCAGCCCCAGCATTTT.

The sample holds one count of this clone. This rearrangement joins TRBV28 to TRBJ2-3; 11 bases line up with TRBD1. The CDR3 contains 20 residues. V was pared by 3 bases and J by 3 bases, with 17 bases of the junction left unmatched. CDR1 is MDHEN, CDR2 SYDVKM, per germline. The CDR3 is CASSFPGGTGGVWGTDTQYF. DNA for the CDR3: TGTGCCAGCAGTTTCCCGGGTGGGACAGGGGGAGTATGGGGGACAGATACGCAGTATTTT.

This clone was seen only once. The chain joins TRBV6-5 to TRBJ2-1; D is uncertain. This CDR3 comprises 12 residues. The V end lost 2 bases, the J end lost 12 bases, and 11 bases lay between the germline ends. Germline CDR1 MNHEY, CDR2 SVGAGI. CDR3: CASSYPGYWQFF. As DNA, the CDR3 is TGTGCCAGCAGTTACCCAGGATACTGGCAGTTCTTC.

This chain links TRBV14 with TRBJ1-6; D not resolved. The length of the CDR3 is 14 residues. Germline CDR1 reads SGHDN; CDR2 reads FVKESK. V lost 2 bases, J lost 11 bases, and 13 bases lay in between. CDR3 region: CASSQYRGSTPLHF. CDR3 sequence (DNA): TGTGCCAGCAGCCAATACCGGGGAAGTACACCCCTCCACTTT.

The chain links TRBV28 to TRBJ2-5, with 8 nucleotides matching TRBD2. The CDR3 is 14 amino acids. Germline V gene sequence: CDR1 MDHEN, CDR2 SYDVKM. Losses at the gene ends were 2 bases for V and 4 bases for J; bases not matched to a gene: 3. The chain's CDR3 is CASSLGTRRETQYF. CDR3 nucleotides: TGTGCCAGCAGTTTAGGGACTAGAAGAGAGACCCAGTACTTC.

The V call is TRBV29-1, the J call TRBJ2-1; D not resolved. Germline assignment: CDR1 SQVTM and CDR2 ANQGSEA. CDR3 length: 12 amino acids. The V end was cut by 2 bases, the J end by 6 bases, with 8 bases between. The CDR3 spells CSVEHSANEQFF. CDR3 DNA: TGCAGCGTTGAACACAGTGCCAATGAGCAGTTCTTC.

V and J are TRBV18 and TRBJ1-1, with a weak D call TRBD1 (5 bases). Per germline, CDR1 KGHSH and CDR2 LQKENI. The CDR3 spans 15 residues. With 3 bases removed from V and 2 bases from J, the gap between germline ends came to 13 bases. As DNA, the CDR3 is TGTGCCAGCTCACCTTCGGGGGGGAGTAACACTGAAGCTTTCTTT. Protein product: CASSPSGGSNTEAFF.

The V and J genes are TRBV30 and TRBJ1-1; TRBD1 matches 9 bases. CDR1 is GTSNPN, CDR2 SVGIG, per germline (reference sequence). Trimming at V came to 1 base and at J to 3 bases, leaving 6 bases not matched to a gene. CDR3 length: 15 residues. CDR3 sequence reads: CAWSGTGGAYTEAFF. The DNA for the CDR3 is TGTGCCTGGAGTGGCACAGGGGGCGCCTACACTGAAGCTTTCTTT.

The CDR3 loop reads CASSSDRGARTEAFF. CDR3 in DNA: TGTGCCAGCAGTTCAGACAGGGGCGCAAGGACTGAAGCTTTCTTT. The V gene is TRBV28, the J gene TRBJ1-1; 8 bases fit TRBD1. Germline values: CDR1 MDHEN, CDR2 SYDVKM. There are 15 residues in the CDR3. V lost 4 bases to trimming and J lost 5 bases; unmatched junction nucleotides: 9.

The rearrangement uses TRBV9 and TRBJ2-2, with a tentative D call TRBD2 (5 bases). The CDR3 spans 14 residues. V was shortened by 5 bases and J by 5 bases, with 13 bases between the two germline ends. In germline, CDR1 is SGDLS, CDR2 YYNGEE. CDR3 sequence: CASSVTAGTGELFF. CDR3 bases: TGTGCCAGCAGTGTGACGGCGGGTACCGGGGAGCTGTTTTTT.

CDR3 loop: CASSQGQMNTEAFF. The CDR3 bases are TGTGCCAGCAGCCAAGGACAGATGAACACTGAAGCTTTCTTT. V and J are TRBV3-1 (or the pseudogene TRBV3-2) and TRBJ1-1; D perhaps matches TRBD1 (5 bases). The germline CDR1 and CDR2 sequences are LGHDT and YNNKEL (reference sequence). The CDR3 has 14 residues. Trimming took off 1 base at V and 0 bases at J, with 6 bases between the two ends.

This clone was seen only a few times. This chain joins TRBV18 and TRBJ1-2, with TRBD1 as a possible D gene (5 bases). The CDR3 spans 16 residues. Germline lookup yields CDR1 KGHSH and CDR2 LQKENI. Trimming took off 0 bases at V and 0 bases at J, with 11 bases between the two ends. CDR3 amino acids: CASSPPARVSNYGYTF. CDR3 coding DNA: TGTGCCAGCTCACCACCGGCCAGGGTTTCTAACTATGGCTACACCTTC.

The chain is built from TRBV19 and TRBJ1-1, with D perhaps matching TRBD1 (6 bases). V was clipped by 6 bases and J by 6 bases, with 29 bases between them. The CDR3 spans 18 residues. The germline CDR1 and CDR2 sequences are LNHDA and SQIVND (reference sequence). The CDR3 nucleotides are TGTGCCAGTAGACCCCTGGGGAGGGGGGTCTTGGCTCCGGCTGAAGCTTTCTTT. Translating it yields CASRPLGRGVLAPAEAFF.

This chain joins TRBV5-1 and TRBJ1-4, with D possibly being TRBD1 (6 bases). Germline values: CDR1 SGHRS, CDR2 YFSETQ. The V end lost 4 bases, the J end lost 7 bases, and 20 bases lay between the germline ends. CDR3 size: 16 residues. The CDR3 coding sequence is TGCGCCAGCAGCGGGCAGTCGGGGGGCTGGGGTGAAAAACTGTTTTTT. Translating it yields CASSGQSGGWGEKLFF.

The chain has TRBV4-2 and TRBJ2-1; 11 bases are a match to TRBD1. The V gene's germline CDR1 is LGHNA and CDR2 YNFKEQ. This CDR3 is 16 amino acids long. V gave up 2 bases and J gave up 4 bases; unmatched junction bases: 4. CDR3 residues: CASSQPGTGGYNEQFF. CDR3 DNA: TGTGCCAGCAGCCAACCCGGGACAGGGGGATACAATGAGCAGTTCTTC.

The chain is built from TRBV28 and TRBJ1-5, with D possibly matching TRBD1 (6 bases). Trimming removed 3 bases at V and 9 bases at J, with 18 bases between. The V gene's germline CDR1 is MDHEN and CDR2 SYDVKM. This CDR3 spans 15 amino acids. The CDR3 DNA reads as TGTGCCAGCAGTTTCCGCTTGACAGGCAACATGCCCCAGCATTTT. Translating it yields CASSFRLTGNMPQHF.

This clone was detected a few times. The chain has TRBV28 and TRBJ1-1, with D unclear. V shed 3 bases and J shed 8 bases, with 7 bases lying between them. Germline values: CDR1 MDHEN, CDR2 SYDVKM. The CDR3 is made up of 11 amino acids. The CDR3 DNA is TGTGCCAGCAGTTTGACCAGGGAAGCTTTCTTT. It is translated as CASSLTREAFF.

Ten or more counts support this clone. The gene calls are TRBV2 and TRBJ2-1; 7 nucleotides agree with TRBD1. Germline V gene data show CDR1 as SNHLY and CDR2 as FYNNEI. V shed 4 bases, J shed 12 bases, and the junction held 9 bases outside the gene matches. The CDR3 is made up of 13 amino acids. The DNA of the CDR3 is TGTGCCAGCAGTGGAACGACAGGGCAGGGGCAGTTCTTC. Its translation: CASSGTTGQGQFF.

Regarding this clone: Compared with germline, one end of the junction differs, possibly owing to a read error. This sequence joins TRBV11-2 and TRBJ1-4, with 7 bases aligning to TRBD1. Germline V CDR1 and CDR2: SGHAT, FQNNGV. This CDR3 contains 13 residues. The CDR3 DNA reads as TGTGCCAGCAGCTGGACCCGACAGGGTCAAAAGGTCTTT. Translation: CASSWTRQGQKVF.

The chain uses TRBV3-1 (or the pseudogene TRBV3-2) and TRBJ1-1; a possible D gene is TRBD1 (5 bases). Germline V gene sequence: CDR1 LGHDT, CDR2 YNNKEL (reference sequence). The germline V and J ends were trimmed by 2 bases and 5 bases, with 15 bases remaining between them. This CDR3 spans 15 amino acids. CDR3 protein: CASSQLLGQGTEAFF. In DNA, the CDR3 is TGTGCCAGCAGCCAACTCTTAGGCCAGGGTACTGAAGCTTTCTTT.

CDR3 coding DNA: TGCGCCAGCAGCCGTTTTCAGGGGTCGGGAGAGACCCAGTACTTC. It specifies CASSRFQGSGETQYF. The chain recombines TRBV5-1 with TRBJ2-5; perhaps TRBD1 as D (6 bases). Trimming cost V 4 bases and J 4 bases, with 17 bases left between them. Per germline, CDR1 SGHRS and CDR2 YFSETQ. The CDR3 has 15 residues.

The CDR3 region is CASSDRGREGLSSYEQYF. The CDR3 DNA reads TGCGCCAGCAGCGACCGGGGGCGGGAGGGCCTAAGTTCCTACGAGCAGTACTTC. The chain is built from TRBV5-1 and TRBJ2-7; TRBD2 matches 9 bases. The CDR3 contains 18 residues. Germline lookup yields CDR1 SGHRS and CDR2 YFSETQ. V lost 4 bases and J lost 1; bases outside the gene matches: 15.

On this clone itself: One junction end disagrees with the germline gene, perhaps due to a read error. This sequence joins TRBV7-9 and TRBJ2-7; 10 nucleotides match TRBD2. This CDR3 contains 15 residues. Germline V lookup: CDR1 SEHNR, CDR2 FQNEAQ (reference sequence). CDR3 in amino acids: CASTLGSSGSSEQYF. The CDR3 coding sequence is TGTGCCAGCACCTTAGGATCTAGCGGGAGTTCTGAGCAGTACTTC.

A single count supports this clone. The chain carries TRBV7-2 and TRBJ2-2; D perhaps matches TRBD2 (5 bases). Germline V gene lookup returns CDR1 SGHTA and CDR2 FQGNSA. V lost 4 bases and J 0 bases, leaving 18 bases between the germline ends. This CDR3 is built from 18 residues. This CDR3 reads CASSSPIGAAPNTGELFF. DNA for the CDR3: TGTGCCAGCAGCTCACCCATCGGAGCGGCACCGAACACCGGGGAGCTGTTTTTT.

This clone appeared once. The chain couples TRBV5-8 to TRBJ2-7, with TRBD2 matching 12 bases. There are 15 residues in the CDR3. Germline V CDR1 and CDR2: SGHTS, YDEGEE. With V trimmed by 6 bases and J by 4 bases, 8 bases remained unmatched. CDR3 DNA sequence: TGTGCCAGCACCAGAGACGGGACTAGCGGGTACGAGCAGTACTTC. Translation: CASTRDGTSGYEQYF. Together with reference TRBV5-8 and TRBJ2-7, the CDR3 gives the full variable domain: EAGVTQSPTHLIKTRGQQATLRCSPISGHTSVYWYQQALGLGLQFLLWYDEGEERNRGNFPPRFSGRQFPNYSSELNVNALELEDSALYLCASTRDGTSGYEQYFGPGTRLTVT.

The V gene is TRBV9, the J gene TRBJ2-2; weak D call: TRBD2 (6 bases). CDR3 length: 15 amino acids. Germline V gene lookup returns CDR1 SGDLS and CDR2 YYNGEE. V lost 4 bases to trimming and J lost 3 bases, with 13 bases between them. CDR3 bases: TGTGCCAGCAGCCCCCGGGACTCCTACACCGGGGAGCTGTTTTTT. It encodes CASSPRDSYTGELFF.

The chain uses TRBV30 and TRBJ2-7, with 9 bases that match TRBD1. The CDR3 is 13 residues long. The junction had 3 bases not matched to a gene; V was cut back by 3 bases and J by 3 bases. Per the germline V gene, CDR1 is GTSNPN and CDR2 is SVGIG (reference sequence). CDR3 sequence: CAWRGTGSYEQYF. In DNA, the CDR3 is TGTGCCTGGAGGGGGACAGGGAGCTACGAGCAGTACTTC.

This clone was recorded only once. The V gene is TRBV4-2, the J gene TRBJ2-3; TRBD1 might be the D (5 bases). Looked up from germline, CDR1 is LGHNA and CDR2 is YNFKEQ. Trimming took off 2 bases at V and 2 bases at J, with 14 bases between the two ends. This CDR3 is built from 16 residues. The CDR3 DNA reads as TGTGCCAGCAGCCAACTATGGCAGGGCGACACAGATACGCAGTATTTT. Amino acids: CASSQLWQGDTDTQYF.

J is TRBJ2-3 and V is TRBV19; 7 bases fit TRBD1. The CDR3 consists of 14 residues. In germline, CDR1 is LNHDA, CDR2 SQIVND (reference sequence). Trimming took 8 bases from V and 0 from J; bases not matched to a gene: 5. The CDR3 loop is CASARDSSTDTQYF. The CDR3 DNA reads TGTGCCAGTGCTAGGGACAGCAGCACAGATACGCAGTATTTT.